Listed below are T cell receptor beta chains from one sample, sequenced in a study of CD8 T cells in ankylosing spondylitis. TCRdb fed the 5' RACE reads into MiXCR, producing one record per CDR3 protein. The sample holds about 700,000 distinct CDR3 sequences, around 17% seen once. The material sequenced was blood, either unsorted or a sorted T cell fraction (not recorded which). Every receptor here comes from a male donor with ankylosing spondylitis. CDR3s include the opening cysteine and the closing phenylalanine or tryptophan. Clone size is not always given. Where it is, it says once, few, many or a class for expanded clones.

clone_size: NA
v_call: TRBV5-6
cdr3_aa: CASSLESGLYSGELFF

clone_size: few
v_call: TRBV12-3/TRBV12-4
cdr3_aa: CASSKRGEYNEQFF

clone_size: NA
v_call: TRBV6-1
cdr3_aa: CASSEDGTHGELFF

clone_size: many
v_call: TRBV7-8
cdr3_aa: CASSFRDRDYGYTF

clone_size: few
v_call: TRBV20-1
cdr3_aa: CSANPTKNTEAFF

clone_size: NA
v_call: TRBV5-1
cdr3_aa: CASTLTGAVQETQYF

clone_size: few
v_call: TRBV29-1
cdr3_aa: CSTQTGENTEAFF

clone_size: NA
v_call: TRBV27
cdr3_aa: CASSYWGRQETQYF

clone_size: few
v_call: TRBV5-1
cdr3_aa: CASRKIATNEKLFF

clone_size: NA
v_call: TRBV30
cdr3_aa: CAWSVLGQNTGELFF

clone_size: NA
v_call: TRBV11-2
cdr3_aa: CASSLDQGRFPYF

clone_size: NA
v_call: TRBV27
cdr3_aa: CASSSGQGDNEQYF

clone_size: NA
v_call: TRBV27
cdr3_aa: CASSLLHPSSGQGHEQYF

clone_size: NA
v_call: TRBV20-1
cdr3_aa: CSARGMHGEEAFF

clone_size: few
v_call: TRBV7-9
cdr3_aa: CASSVTSGGSTDTQYF

clone_size: NA
v_call: TRBV5-1
cdr3_aa: CASTDSSETQYF

clone_size: NA
v_call: TRBV3-1
cdr3_aa: CASSRDAPYEQYF

clone_size: few
v_call: TRBV6-1
cdr3_aa: CSTRRGQSTDTQYF

clone_size: few
v_call: TRBV7-9
cdr3_aa: CASSLDEGGRFDEQFF

clone_size: few
v_call: TRBV4-1
cdr3_aa: CASSHGRATPYEQYF

clone_size: many
v_call: TRBV24-1
cdr3_aa: CATSDFQETSTDTQYF

clone_size: NA
v_call: TRBV7-9
cdr3_aa: CASIRSTGALNTGELFF

clone_size: many
v_call: TRBV28
cdr3_aa: CASSSPGQGLNEQFF

clone_size: few
v_call: TRBV20-1
cdr3_aa: CSARHGTEHEAFF

clone_size: NA
v_call: TRBV6-2/TRBV6-3
cdr3_aa: CASRIGKVGTDTQYF

clone_size: NA
v_call: TRBV29-1
cdr3_aa: CSARGVEGPGTEAFF

clone_size: NA
v_call: TRBV10-3
cdr3_aa: CAISPTGETYEQYF

clone_size: NA
v_call: TRBV12-3/TRBV12-4
cdr3_aa: CASSLLAGVRNEQFF

clone_size: few
v_call: TRBV20-1
cdr3_aa: CSASLAGGNTGELFF

clone_size: NA
v_call: TRBV12-3/TRBV12-4
cdr3_aa: CASSLGIHTGELFF

clone_size: many
v_call: TRBV7-9
cdr3_aa: CASSPIYNEQFF

clone_size: NA
v_call: TRBV12-3/TRBV12-4
cdr3_aa: CASRPGTGAGTDTQYF

clone_size: NA
v_call: TRBV7-9
cdr3_aa: CASRVAGEGTDTQYF

clone_size: NA
v_call: TRBV7-2
cdr3_aa: CASSLAAHHEQFF

clone_size: few
v_call: TRBV9
cdr3_aa: CASSVMSDYEQYF

clone_size: NA
v_call: TRBV11-1
cdr3_aa: CASSFGTGRSTDTQYF

clone_size: few
v_call: TRBV25-1
cdr3_aa: CATRDTTDTQYF

clone_size: NA
v_call: TRBV12-3/TRBV12-4
cdr3_aa: CASSFTGGGGTGELFF

clone_size: NA
v_call: TRBV6-5
cdr3_aa: CASSYSGVGNQPQHF

clone_size: many
v_call: TRBV10-3
cdr3_aa: CAILDRLGRYF

clone_size: NA
v_call: TRBV6-2/TRBV6-3
cdr3_aa: CASSPQGAMDTEAFF

clone_size: NA
v_call: TRBV6-5
cdr3_aa: CASSNGLAMGSETQYF

clone_size: NA
v_call: TRBV5-1
cdr3_aa: CASSLHRDGGGADQYF

clone_size: few
v_call: TRBV5-1
cdr3_aa: CASSLEGTPGYTF

clone_size: NA
v_call: TRBV7-8
cdr3_aa: CASSLPIGEQYF

clone_size: few
v_call: TRBV12-3/TRBV12-4
cdr3_aa: CASSTTNTEAFF

clone_size: NA
v_call: TRBV15
cdr3_aa: CATSRDRGLDEQFF

clone_size: many
v_call: TRBV12-3/TRBV12-4
cdr3_aa: CASSFTTSTDTQYF

clone_size: NA
v_call: TRBV4-2
cdr3_aa: CASSQVDSAYNEQFF

clone_size: NA
v_call: TRBV28
cdr3_aa: CASSPPLTEAFF

clone_size: few
v_call: TRBV12-3/TRBV12-4
cdr3_aa: CASSSWTSGRANTGELFF

clone_size: NA
v_call: TRBV10-3
cdr3_aa: CAISRVEGQGASDTQYF

clone_size: few
v_call: TRBV3-1
cdr3_aa: CASSHANEQFF

clone_size: NA
v_call: TRBV2
cdr3_aa: CASNTQGATEAFF

clone_size: NA
v_call: TRBV6-1
cdr3_aa: CASNNRVGYNEQFF

clone_size: NA
v_call: TRBV2
cdr3_aa: CASSPPDYNEQFF

clone_size: NA
v_call: TRBV20-1
cdr3_aa: CSASAGLLSGNTIYF

clone_size: NA
v_call: TRBV20-1
cdr3_aa: CSAGTAGGDLQETQYF

clone_size: NA
v_call: TRBV12-3/TRBV12-4
cdr3_aa: CASSSSESTEAFF